Following are 9 T cell receptor beta chains from one sample sequenced in a study of monozygotic twins with inflammatory bowel disease. TCRdb re-called the 5' RACE reads and catalogs CDR3 proteins one per entry, DNA excluded. The sample includes approximately 330,000 distinct CDR3 sequences. The specimen sequenced was blood. These receptors originate from a human donor with ulcerative colitis or Crohn's disease, or a healthy co-twin of an affected twin (not recorded which).

This chain connects TRBV6-1 to TRBJ2-3; TCRdb calls TRBD1, which cannot be checked without DNA. This CDR3 is 13 amino acids long. Germline CDR1 is MNHNS and CDR2 is SASEGT. This CDR3 is CASRGPGEDTQYF.

The rearrangement uses TRBV12-3 or TRBV12-4 and TRBJ2-1; TCRdb reports TRBD1, a call that lacks DNA to check it against. The CDR3 is 15 residues long. CDR3 residues: CASSLGQGARNEQFF.

This sequence joins TRBV4-3 and TRBJ2-1. Germline values: CDR1 LGHNA, CDR2 YSLEER. CDR3 length: 14 residues. CDR3: CASSQVYSYNEQFF.

The chain combines TRBV5-5 with TRBJ2-3; with no DNA, the TCRdb D assignment of TRBD1 cannot be verified. The CDR3 is made up of 17 amino acids. Per germline, CDR1 SGHKS and CDR2 YYEKEE (reference sequence). The CDR3: CASSSLGPGGRSDTQYF.

The rearrangement uses TRBV7-2 and TRBJ2-7; the TCRdb D gene call, TRBD1, has no DNA to confirm it. Germline values: CDR1 SGHTA, CDR2 FQGNSA. The CDR3 sequence is 14 residues long. CDR3 sequence reads: CASGLRGFAYEQYF.

V gene TRBV7-8 combines with J gene TRBJ1-5; TCRdb gives TRBD1 as the D gene, but with no DNA this cannot be confirmed. This CDR3 is built from 18 residues. In germline, CDR1 is SGHVS, CDR2 FQNEAQ. This CDR3 is CASSSRNLRGTGGKPQHF.

This sequence joins TRBV6-6 and TRBJ2-2. Germline V gene sequence: CDR1 MNHNY, CDR2 SVGAGI (reference sequence). The CDR3 has 13 residues. This CDR3 reads CASSYLDTGELFF.

This rearrangement joins TRBV27 to TRBJ2-7. In germline, CDR1 is MNHEY, CDR2 SMNVEV (reference sequence). The CDR3 runs to 12 residues. The CDR3 sequence: CASSTLFGEQYF.

The chain combines TRBV4-1 with TRBJ2-3; lacking DNA, the TRBD1 call made by TCRdb goes unchecked. Germline CDR1 reads MGHRA; CDR2 reads YSYEKL. This CDR3 spans 15 amino acids. The CDR3 protein is CASSQVLQGYDTQYF.